This TCR beta chain was obtained from a study of PD-L1 blockade in urothelial cancer. Study in general: Atezolizumab, begun by patients around 2014, was given at 1,200 mg intravenously every 3 weeks.

Pretreatment and on-treatment blood mononuclear cell samples were taken, totaling between 1 and 8 time points per patient. Only in-frame clones appear in the TCRdb table, and some are missing; sequencing was by immunoSEQ multiplex PCR. The sample contains roughly 42,000 clones, more than 65% of which appear only once. The CDR3 totals 14 residues. Germline-derived CDR1 and CDR2 are SSHAT and FNYEAQ (reference sequence). Trimming left V 5 bases short and J 7 bases short, with 17 bases between. Points on this clone: Its antigen is not known.

Study-level points and caveats: Tumor-linked clones in blood grew more by 3 weeks in durable-benefit patients.

Specimen: PBMCs, collected around atezolizumab (anti-PD-L1) treatment. The V call is TRBV7-7, the J call TRBJ2-5; weak D call: TRBD2 (6 bases). The TCR comes from a man in his sixties or seventies with urothelial cancer. The CDR3 here is CASSRAGQGGTQYF. The CDR3, as DNA: TGTGCCAGCAGCCGGGCGGGGCAGGGTGGGACCCAGTACTTC.